This record covers a single TCR beta chain. The target of this receptor is not known. It has no much larger one-base neighbor in the sample; base qualities were not kept. Receptors were amplified or captured by the immunoSEQ multiplex PCR assay. The clones in this table, taken by TCRdb from immuneACCESS, are in-frame only. Not every clone is retained; where verified, under half of the shortfall comes from an unresolved V gene, and the cause of the rest is unknown. The sample table records tens of thousands of clones; around 93% of these occur just once. Under 30% of the sample is in the top ten clones. The CDR3 goes from the cysteine to the phenylalanine over 14 residues. The read is trimmed to its CDR3 DNA, 42 bases read in frame from base 1. CDR1 is given as SGDLS and CDR2 as YYNGEE, both from the germline V gene. V loses 2 bases, J loses 1 base, and the germline ends lie 9 bases apart. This specimen belongs to a study of T cell changes during pregnancy in multiple sclerosis (dated by TCRdb to the late 2010s). Some background on the complete study: In women with multiple sclerosis, the researchers looked at how the T cell repertoire shifted as pregnancy progressed.

The rearranged segments are TRBV9 and TRBJ1-1, with the D gene uncertain. The specimen comprised CD8+ T cells from peripheral blood mononuclear cells, sampled before pregnancy. This sequence originates from a female donor with multiple sclerosis, enrolled in a pregnancy study. The encoded CDR3 is CASSVPIQNTEAFF. The DNA sequence is given as TGTGCCAGCAGCGTTCCTATCCAGAACACTGAAGCTTTCTTT.